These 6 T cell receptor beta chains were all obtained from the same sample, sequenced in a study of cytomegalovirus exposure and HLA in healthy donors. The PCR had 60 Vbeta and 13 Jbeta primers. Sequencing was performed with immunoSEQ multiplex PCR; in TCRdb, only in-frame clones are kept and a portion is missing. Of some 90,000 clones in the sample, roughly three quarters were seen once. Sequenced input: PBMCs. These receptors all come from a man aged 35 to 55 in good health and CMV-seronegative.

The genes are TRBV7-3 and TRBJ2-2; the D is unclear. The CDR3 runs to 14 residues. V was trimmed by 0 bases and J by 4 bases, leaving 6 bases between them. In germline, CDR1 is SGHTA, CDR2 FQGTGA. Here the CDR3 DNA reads TGTGCCAGCAGCTTAACTAGCCGCACCGGGGAGCTGTTTTTT. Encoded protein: CASSLTSRTGELFF.

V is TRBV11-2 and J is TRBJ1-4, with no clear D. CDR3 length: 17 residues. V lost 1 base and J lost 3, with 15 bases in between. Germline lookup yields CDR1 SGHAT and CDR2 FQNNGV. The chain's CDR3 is CASSLVVLGTANEKLFF. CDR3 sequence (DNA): TGTGCCAGCAGCTTAGTAGTCCTGGGTACAGCTAATGAAAAACTGTTTTTT. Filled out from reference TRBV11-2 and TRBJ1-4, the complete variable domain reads EAGVAQSPRYKIIEKRQSVAFWCNPISGHATLYWYQQILGQGPKLLIQFQNNGVVDDSQLPKDRFSAERLKGVDSTLKIQPAKLEDSAVYLCASSLVVLGTANEKLFFGSGTQLSVL.

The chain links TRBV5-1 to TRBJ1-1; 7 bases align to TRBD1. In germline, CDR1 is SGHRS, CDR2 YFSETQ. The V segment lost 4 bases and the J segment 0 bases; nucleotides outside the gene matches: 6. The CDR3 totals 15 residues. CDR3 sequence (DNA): TGCGCCAGCAGCGGGGGGACAGCTCTGAACACTGAAGCTTTCTTT. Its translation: CASSGGTALNTEAFF. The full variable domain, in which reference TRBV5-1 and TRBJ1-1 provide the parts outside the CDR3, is KAGVTQTPRYLIKTRGQQVTLSCSPISGHRSVSWYQQTPGQGLQFLFEYFSETQRNKGNFPGRFSGRQFSNSRSEMNVSTLELGDSALYLCASSGGTALNTEAFFGQGTRLTVV.

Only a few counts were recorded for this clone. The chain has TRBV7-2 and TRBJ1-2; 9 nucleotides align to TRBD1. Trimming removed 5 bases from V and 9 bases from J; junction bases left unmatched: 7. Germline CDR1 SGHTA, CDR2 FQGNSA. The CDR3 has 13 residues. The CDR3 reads CASSATGGRSYTF. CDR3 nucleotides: TGTGCCAGCAGCGCTACAGGGGGCAGGAGCTACACCTTC.

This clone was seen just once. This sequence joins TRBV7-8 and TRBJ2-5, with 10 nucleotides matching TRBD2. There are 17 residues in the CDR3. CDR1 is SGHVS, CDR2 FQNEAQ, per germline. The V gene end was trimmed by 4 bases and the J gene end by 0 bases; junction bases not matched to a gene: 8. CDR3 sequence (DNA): TGTGCCAGCAGCTCCGGCCTAGCGGGGGCCAACCAAGAGACCCAGTACTTC. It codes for CASSSGLAGANQETQYF.

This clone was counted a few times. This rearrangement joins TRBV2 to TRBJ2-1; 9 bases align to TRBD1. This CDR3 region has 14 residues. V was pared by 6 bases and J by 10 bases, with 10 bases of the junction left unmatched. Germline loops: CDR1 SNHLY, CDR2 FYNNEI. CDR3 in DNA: TGTGCCAGCAGGAACAACAGGGGGCAGGGGGAGCAGTTCTTC. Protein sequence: CASRNNRGQGEQFF.